One T cell receptor (beta chain) is described in this entry. At least ten counts were recorded for this clone. The antigen it recognizes is unknown. No qualities accompany the bases; no much larger clone lies one base away. No treatment had been received by any patient before thyroid surgery. Using T-cell receptor beta sequencing, the researchers looked back retrospectively at clinical samples from patients, gathered between about 2011 and 2019. The sample originates from a study of metastatic and nonmetastatic thyroid tumors (dated by TCRdb to about 2020). About the investigation overall: Repertoires were compared across peripheral blood and tumor or nodule tissue samples from malignant and benign thyroid patients.

The library was built by means of PCR. The reads were generated on an Illumina HiSeq 4000. The TCR beta-chain CDR3 region of each patient was profiled by high-throughput sequencing. Processing in the source paper ran as follows. A classifier to discriminate distant-metastatic papillary thyroid cancer patients was built from CDR3 differences across clinicopathological groups. The Shannon index was used to assess repertoire diversity, and the Morisita-Horn index was used to assess tumor-blood repertoire similarity. The public reads were run again by TCRdb, first through fastp at Q25 and then through MiXCR, and only productive beta chains were kept. These V and J calls derive from TCRdb rather than the authors' analysis. Here the sample has over 20,000 clones; 20% to 30% occur a single time. The biggest ten clones account for less than 15% of the sample. What the work shows at the level of the full study, not this receptor alone: In both blood and tumor samples, malignant tumors were reported to have significantly higher TCR beta diversity than benign nodules.

V is pared back by 6 bases and J by 6 bases, with 9 bases lying between the germline termini. The germline V gene encodes CDR1 SNHLY and CDR2 FYNNEI. Including cysteine and phenylalanine, the CDR3 has 12 amino acids. Kept here is only the CDR3 DNA, which spans 36 bases and is read in frame from base 1. The rearranged chain carries TRBV2 and TRBJ1-5, with no confident D gene call. The specimen sequenced was tumor tissue. This receptor was identified in a male donor with papillary thyroid cancer or a benign thyroid nodule (not recorded which). Some clones in this sample may be carry-over from other donors' samples. The CDR3 protein is CASSAPSQPQHF. In nucleotides, the sequence is TGTGCCAGCAGCGCCCCCAGTCAGCCCCAGCATTTT.